This passage covers 21 T cell receptor beta chains from one sample sequenced in a study of T cells in Graves' hyperthyroidism and ophthalmopathy. Amplified regions were TCR beta CDR3 sequences from RNA transcripts. The HTBI primer set served for first-round RT-PCR of the TCR CDR3. A single record per CDR3 protein comes from TCRdb applying MiXCR to the multiplex PCR reads. The sample yields about 640,000 distinct CDR3 sequences, roughly 20% seen once. The material sequenced was blood. These receptors originate from a man aged 30 to 39 with Graves' ophthalmopathy.

The rearrangement links TRBV5-1 to TRBJ1-1; D is uncertain. This CDR3 contains 15 residues. V was pared by 0 bases and J by 2 bases, with 11 bases between. Germline CDR1 SGHRS, CDR2 YFSETQ. CDR3: CASSLVVGSNTEAFF. The CDR3 DNA reads as TGCGCCAGCAGCTTGGTAGTTGGGAGCAACACTGAAGCTTTCTTT.

The table lists this clonotype with many counts. The genes are TRBV6-1 and TRBJ1-5; D gene ambiguous. CDR1 is MNHNS and CDR2 is SASEGT in the germline V gene. The CDR3 spans 15 residues. V lost 4 bases to trimming and J lost 7 bases, with 17 bases between them. The CDR3 sequence: CASSAQRGSLQPQHF. DNA of the CDR3: TGTGCCAGCAGTGCGCAGAGAGGGTCCCTCCAGCCCCAGCATTTT.

V gene TRBV7-9 combines with J gene TRBJ2-1, with 11 positions matching TRBD2. Germline trimming cut 2 bases from V and 3 bases from J; bases unmatched to any gene: 6. Per germline, CDR1 SEHNR and CDR2 FQNEAQ (reference sequence). The CDR3 covers 17 residues. The CDR3 DNA is TGTGCCAGCAGCTTATCCGGGACTAGCGGAATCTACAATGAGCAGTTCTTC. Translated, it gives CASSLSGTSGIYNEQFF.

The chain joins TRBV14 to TRBJ2-1; the D gene could be TRBD1 or TRBD2 (6 bases each). Germline V lookup: CDR1 SGHDN, CDR2 FVKESK. The ends were cut back, 1 base at V and 2 bases at J, with 15 bases in the middle. This CDR3 has 17 amino acids. In nucleotides, the CDR3 is TGTGCCAGCAGCCAAGCACAGGGACTCCATACCTACAATGAGCAGTTCTTC. Encoded protein: CASSQAQGLHTYNEQFF.

The CDR3 reads CASRTTVNYGYTF. For the CDR3, the DNA is TGTGCCAGCAGAACGACAGTGAACTATGGCTACACCTTC. J is TRBJ1-2 and V is TRBV28; D perhaps matches TRBD1 (5 bases). The CDR3 length is 13 residues. Trimming left V 6 bases short and J 2 bases short, with 10 bases between. Germline lookup yields CDR1 MDHEN and CDR2 SYDVKM.

This clonotype showed up many times. J is TRBJ2-7 and V is TRBV5-1; 10 bases agree with TRBD1. The V gene end was trimmed by 0 bases and the J gene end by 1 base; junction bases not matched to a gene: 1. Germline loops: CDR1 SGHRS, CDR2 YFSETQ. The length of the CDR3 is 15 residues. CDR3 bases: TGCGCCAGCAGCTTGGCGGGACAGGGGTCCTACGAGCAGTACTTC. Amino acids: CASSLAGQGSYEQYF.

In its sample, this clonotype was seen a few times. J is TRBJ1-1 and V is TRBV28; the D is unclear. The V and J ends lost 2 bases and 1 base respectively, with 8 bases between them. CDR1 and CDR2 (germline): MDHEN, SYDVKM. The CDR3 extends over 14 amino acids. The CDR3 DNA sequence: TGTGCCAGCAGTTTAGGGGTCCCGAACACTGAAGCTTTCTTT. Residues: CASSLGVPNTEAFF.

The table lists this clonotype with many counts. The CDR3 DNA sequence: TGTGCCAGCAGCCGGGACACACACCACTATGGCTACACCTTC. Amino acids: CASSRDTHHYGYTF. This rearrangement joins TRBV5-5 to TRBJ1-2; the D gene is possibly TRBD1 (6 bases). V lost 4 bases, J lost 3 bases, and 13 bases lay in between. Germline CDR1 is SGHKS and CDR2 is YYEKEE (reference sequence). This CDR3 spans 14 amino acids. Full variable domain (missing parts from reference TRBV5-5 and TRBJ1-2): DAGVTQSPTHLIKTRGQQVTLRCSPISGHKSVSWYQQVLGQGPQFIFQYYEKEERGRGNFPDRFSARQFPNYSSELNVNALLLGDSALYLCASSRDTHHYGYTFGSGTRLTVV.

This clonotype was detected a few times. J is TRBJ1-5 and V is TRBV6-1, with D tentatively TRBD1 (5 bases). Germline CDR1 MNHNS, CDR2 SASEGT. Trimming cost V 5 bases and J 5 bases, with 13 bases left between them. The CDR3 is 14 amino acids. Here the CDR3 reads CASSPGTVDQPQHF. The CDR3 DNA reads TGTGCCAGCAGTCCCGGGACGGTCGATCAGCCCCAGCATTTT.

This clonotype was detected a few times. The CDR3 sequence is CASSEEGLNQPQHF. The CDR3 DNA follows: TGTGCCAGCAGCGAGGAGGGATTGAATCAGCCCCAGCATTTT. V gene TRBV7-8 combines with J gene TRBJ1-5, with D uncertain. Trimming took 5 bases from V and 4 from J, leaving 12 bases between them. Germline V gives CDR1 SGHVS, CDR2 FQNEAQ. The CDR3 consists of 14 residues.

This clonotype has a count of ten or more. The V and J genes are TRBV30 and TRBJ2-7; D possibly corresponds to TRBD1 (7 bases). V lost 3 bases and J lost 1, with 16 bases in between. CDR1 is GTSNPN and CDR2 is SVGIG in the germline V gene (reference sequence). CDR3 size: 15 residues. DNA of the CDR3: TGTGCCTGGAGCGTGACAGGGAGGAAGTCCTACGAGCAGTACTTC. It yields the protein CAWSVTGRKSYEQYF.

The CDR3 nucleotides are TGTGCCAGCCGAGCCGGCGGGAGGACCGCCGGGGAGCTGTTTTTT. It encodes CASRAGGRTAGELFF. This sequence joins TRBV6-2 or TRBV6-3 and TRBJ2-2, with 8 bases identical to TRBD2. The CDR3 covers 15 residues. The germline gives CDR1 MNHEY, CDR2 SVGEGT. The ends lost 8 bases at V and 6 bases at J; junction bases unmatched: 11.

This clonotype was counted a few times. This rearrangement joins TRBV27 to TRBJ1-5; 7 positions agree with TRBD1. Trimming removed 4 bases from V and 6 bases from J; junction bases left unmatched: 9. The CDR3 totals 15 residues. Germline V CDR1 and CDR2: MNHEY, SMNVEV (reference sequence). The CDR3 protein is CASSSSDRRGQPQHF. CDR3 DNA sequence: TGTGCCAGCAGTTCCTCGGACAGGAGGGGTCAGCCCCAGCATTTT.

In DNA form, the CDR3 reads TGTGCCAGCAGCTTAGATAGCGGGGAAACGTACAATGAGCAGTTCTTC. Protein: CASSLDSGETYNEQFF. The chain joins TRBV7-9 to TRBJ2-1, with 8 positions matching TRBD2. Germline CDR1 SEHNR, CDR2 FQNEAQ (reference sequence). V lost 1 base, J lost 4 bases, and 6 bases stayed unmatched. This CDR3 spans 16 amino acids.

The chain's CDR3 is CSAIRRENYTDTQYF. CDR3 DNA: TGCAGTGCAATACGACGGGAGAATTACACAGATACGCAGTATTTT. This chain links TRBV20-1 with TRBJ2-3, with a weak D call TRBD2 (6 bases). Per germline, CDR1 DFQATT and CDR2 SNEGSKA (reference sequence). CDR3 length equals 15 residues. V was cut by 6 bases and J by 2 bases, with 18 bases left in between.

As DNA, the CDR3 is TGTGCCAGCAGCATAGCGGGGAAGGGAGATACGCAGTATTTT. Its translation: CASSIAGKGDTQYF. The rearrangement uses TRBV27 and TRBJ2-3; 8 nucleotides align to TRBD2. In germline, CDR1 is MNHEY, CDR2 SMNVEV (reference sequence). The ends lost 6 bases at V and 5 bases at J; junction bases unmatched: 7. The CDR3 extends over 14 amino acids.

This chain joins TRBV29-1 and TRBJ1-2; TRBD1 matches 7 bases. Germline CDR1 SQVTM, CDR2 ANQGSEA. V lost 1 base and J lost 7; bases outside the gene matches: 6. The CDR3 covers 13 residues. DNA for the CDR3: TGCAGCGTTGAAGGGACAGGAAGAGGTGGCTACACCTTC. It yields the protein CSVEGTGRGGYTF. Filled out from reference TRBV29-1 and TRBJ1-2, the complete variable domain reads SAVISQKPSRDICQRGTSLTIQCQVDSQVTMMFWYRQQPGQSLTLIATANQGSEATYESGFVIDKFPISRPNLTFSTLTVSNMSPEDSSIYLCSVEGTGRGGYTFGSGTRLTVV.

This clonotype came up many times. DNA of the CDR3: TGTGCCAGCAGCTTAGCAGGGTCAGAATCCTACGAGCAGTACTTC. It translates to CASSLAGSESYEQYF. This chain joins TRBV11-2 and TRBJ2-7; D perhaps matches TRBD1 (5 bases). The V end lost 1 base, the J end lost 1 base, and 11 bases lay between the germline ends. The germline V gene has CDR1 SGHAT and CDR2 FQNNGV. CDR3 length: 15 amino acids. Full variable domain (remainder filled in from reference TRBV11-2 and TRBJ2-7): EAGVAQSPRYKIIEKRQSVAFWCNPISGHATLYWYQQILGQGPKLLIQFQNNGVVDDSQLPKDRFSAERLKGVDSTLKIQPAKLEDSAVYLCASSLAGSESYEQYFGPGTRLTVT.

The chain is built from TRBV27 and TRBJ1-6; D is possibly TRBD1 (6 bases). Trimming cost V 0 bases and J 0 bases, with 18 bases left between them. The CDR3 is made up of 20 amino acids. Germline CDR1 is MNHEY and CDR2 is SMNVEV (reference sequence). This CDR3 reads CASSLSFGTPMSSYNSPLHF. The CDR3 region has the DNA TGTGCCAGCAGTTTATCTTTTGGGACACCAATGAGCTCCTATAATTCACCCCTCCACTTT.

The chain couples TRBV6-1 to TRBJ1-2; D not resolved. CDR1 and CDR2 from the germline V gene are MNHNS and SASEGT. CDR3 length: 14 residues. Trimming shortened V by 2 bases and J by 3 bases, and 10 bases separated the two germline ends. The CDR3 protein is CASSEYLADYGYTF. The CDR3 DNA sequence: TGTGCCAGCAGTGAATACTTGGCCGACTATGGCTACACCTTC.

There are many counts of this clonotype. This chain connects TRBV6-2 or TRBV6-3 to TRBJ2-7; 11 bases are a match to TRBD2. Trimming cost V 7 bases and J 0 bases; bases outside gene matches: 5. Germline assignment: CDR1 MNHEY and CDR2 SVGEGT. The CDR3 covers 15 residues. The CDR3 region has the DNA TGTGCCAGCACTACGACTAGCGGGAACTCCTACGAGCAGTACTTC. It yields the protein CASTTTSGNSYEQYF.